The following is a T cell receptor (beta chain) sequence with its context. Its specificity is unknown. This specimen belongs to a study of cytomegalovirus exposure and HLA in healthy donors. For the study at large: An analysis done earlier identified almost 120 million unique TCR beta sequences from around 180 million T cells.

Primers included in the PCR were 60 Vbeta and 13 Jbeta primers. Using immunoSEQ multiplex PCR, the repertoire was profiled, and TCRdb retains in-frame clones only, with some absent. The data show about 140,000 clones, approximately 80% seen once. General observations from the study: As confirmed in vitro, a few CMV-associated chains were specific for CMV antigens. It is likely that the observed cluster of highly shared sequence variants was a sequencing artifact.

V shed 5 bases and J shed 6 bases, with 14 bases lying between them. This CDR3 is 13 amino acids long. The germline CDR1 and CDR2 sequences are MNHEY and SVGAGI. The sequencing sample was made of PBMCs. This TCR was sampled from a man aged 50-59 years in good health and CMV-seronegative. The chain carries TRBV6-5 and TRBJ2-7; the D gene is possibly TRBD2 (6 bases). CDR3 DNA sequence: TGTGCCAGCAGTCCTCTTTCCGGGGGCGAGCAGTACTTC. It codes for CASSPLSGGEQYF.